Each of the 20 T cell receptor beta chains below was sequenced from the same sample in a study of blood T cell repertoires in COVID-19 (dated by TCRdb to 2019 to 2021). The library was prepared using the immunoSEQ multiplex PCR assay. Entries here come from immuneACCESS through TCRdb and include only in-frame sequences with V and J called. Some clones fail to appear in such tables; in the studies checked, an unresolved V gene covers under half of the shortfall, and the cause of the remainder is unknown. The sample has 200,000 to 300,000 clones on record, 88% of them singletons. Of the sample, over 1% falls within the top ten clones. Material for sequencing was PBMCs or T cells enriched from blood (not recorded which). The receptors derive from a woman aged 40-49 years with acute COVID-19.

The chain links TRBV25-1 to TRBJ2-2; unclear D gene. Trimming cost V 6 bases and J 3 bases, with 8 bases left between them. The CDR3 is 13 residues long. The germline V gene encodes CDR1 MGHDK and CDR2 SYGVNS. CDR3 in DNA: TGTGCCAGCAGCCCAGGTTACACCGGGGAGCTGTTTTTT. This sequence encodes CASSPGYTGELFF.

About this clone itself: A junction end diverges from the germline sequence, so it may reflect a read error. The chain's CDR3 is CASSEDRASNQPQHF. In nucleotides, the CDR3 is TGTGCCAGCAGCGAAGACAGGGCGAGCAATCAGCCCCAGCATTTT. The chain combines TRBV2 with TRBJ1-5, with 7 bases lining up with TRBD1. The CDR3 length is 15 residues. Germline V gene data show CDR1 as SNHLY and CDR2 as FYNNEI.

The chain couples TRBV9 to TRBJ2-1; 11 bases are a match to TRBD2. V shed 2 bases and J 5 bases; nucleotides not matched to a gene: 6. Germline V gives CDR1 SGDLS, CDR2 YYNGEE. CDR3 length: 16 residues. CDR3 sequence reads: CASSVSGRGGHNEQFF. CDR3 bases: TGTGCCAGCAGCGTTAGCGGGAGGGGAGGACACAATGAGCAGTTCTTC.

The chain joins TRBV5-3 to TRBJ2-3; TRBD1 matches at 8 bases. TRBV5-3 carries the ORF label, with uncertain function. The V gene end was trimmed by 4 bases and the J gene end by 0 bases; junction bases not matched to a gene: 7. This CDR3 is built from 16 residues. CDR3 sequence: CARSPGQGPSTDTQYF. CDR3 nucleotide sequence: TGTGCCAGAAGCCCTGGACAGGGTCCTAGCACAGATACGCAGTATTTT.

This clone was detected only once. The rearrangement links TRBV5-1 to TRBJ2-3, with 9 bases lining up with TRBD1. The CDR3 covers 15 residues. Germline V gene data show CDR1 as SGHRS and CDR2 as YFSETQ. Germline trimming cut 4 bases from V and 4 bases from J; bases unmatched to any gene: 7. The CDR3 is CASSPRDREPDTQYF. In nucleotides, the CDR3 is TGCGCCAGCAGCCCCCGGGACAGGGAGCCAGATACGCAGTATTTT.

The genes are TRBV14 and TRBJ1-4; D may be TRBD1 (6 bases). This CDR3 is 17 amino acids long. The V gene's germline CDR1 is SGHDN and CDR2 FVKESK. Trimming took off 3 bases at V and 3 bases at J, with 17 bases between the two ends. The CDR3 bases are TGTGCCAGCAGCCACCCCGGACAGCTCCCCGCTAATGAAAAACTGTTTTTT. It is translated as CASSHPGQLPANEKLFF. Drawing the rest from reference TRBV14 and TRBJ1-4, the complete variable domain is EAGVTQFPSHSVIEKGQTVTLRCDPISGHDNLYWYRRVMGKEIKFLLHFVKESKQDESGMPNNRFLAERTGGTYSTLKVQPAELEDSGVYFCASSHPGQLPANEKLFFGSGTQLSVL.

This chain joins TRBV15 and TRBJ1-5, with D possibly being TRBD1 (5 bases). The CDR3 extends over 15 amino acids. V lost 6 bases, J lost 2 bases, and 14 bases lay in between. The germline gives CDR1 LNHNV, CDR2 YYDKDF (reference sequence). The CDR3, as DNA: TGTGCCACCAGTTGGACACAGCTCGGCAATCAGCCCCAGCATTTT. Residues: CATSWTQLGNQPQHF.

The gene calls are TRBV27 and TRBJ1-4; 7 bases align to TRBD1. The V and J ends lost 6 bases and 0 bases, in that order; junction bases with no gene match: 7. Germline V gene data show CDR1 as MNHEY and CDR2 as SMNVEV (reference sequence). The length of the CDR3 is 16 residues. For the CDR3, the DNA is TGTGCCAGCAGACCCGAGGGGGCTCCAACTAATGAAAAACTGTTTTTT. Residues: CASRPEGAPTNEKLFF.

In this sample, this clone turned up once. The chain uses TRBV10-2 and TRBJ2-3, with 10 bases matching TRBD2. The CDR3 runs to 17 residues. J was trimmed by 1 base and V by 6 bases; bases with no gene match: 10. Germline V gene lookup returns CDR1 WSHSY and CDR2 SAAADI. In DNA form, the CDR3 reads TGCGCCAGCAGGGGGGTAGCGGGAGGAAGAGGCACAGATACGCAGTATTTT. This translates into CASRGVAGGRGTDTQYF.

The chain is built from TRBV5-1 and TRBJ2-3, with 10 nucleotides matching TRBD2. Germline V gene data show CDR1 as SGHRS and CDR2 as YFSETQ. The CDR3 is made up of 13 amino acids. V was pared by 2 bases and J by 12 bases, with 6 bases of the junction left unmatched. CDR3 nucleotide sequence: TGCGCCAGCAGCTTTCAACTAGCGGGAACCCAGTATTTT. This sequence encodes CASSFQLAGTQYF.

This chain links TRBV19 with TRBJ1-1, with D possibly matching TRBD1 (5 bases). Germline values: CDR1 LNHDA, CDR2 SQIVND (reference sequence). This CDR3 is 15 amino acids long. V lost 5 bases and J lost 1, with 14 bases in between. The CDR3 DNA reads as TGTGCCAGTAGTTCGTCGGGTCAGGGGAACACTGAAGCTTTCTTT. Translation: CASSSSGQGNTEAFF.

V and J are TRBV28 and TRBJ2-3; tentatively, D is TRBD2 (5 bases). V shed 8 bases and J shed 7 bases, with 16 bases lying between them. From germline, CDR1 is MDHEN and CDR2 SYDVKM. The CDR3 has 13 amino acids. CDR3 in DNA: TGTGCCAGCGAGGACTCCCCCTCTTATACGCAGTATTTT. This gives the protein CASEDSPSYTQYF.

The chain recombines TRBV6-5 with TRBJ1-3; 7 nucleotides agree with TRBD1. J was trimmed by 0 bases and V by 5 bases; bases with no gene match: 4. The length of the CDR3 is 15 residues. Germline CDR1 and CDR2: MNHEY and SVGAGI. CDR3 nucleotides: TGTGCCAGCAGTCGGGGGACAGACTCTGGAAACACCATATATTTT. This codes for CASSRGTDSGNTIYF.

V is TRBV28 and J is TRBJ1-4; maybe TRBD1 (5 bases). CDR3 length: 16 residues. Trimming removed 8 bases at V and 0 bases at J, with 16 bases between. Germline CDR1 is MDHEN and CDR2 is SYDVKM. The CDR3 DNA reads as TGTGCCAGCGCGATTCAGGGTTGGGCAACTAATGAAAAACTGTTTTTT. This sequence encodes CASAIQGWATNEKLFF.

V usage is TRBV9 and J usage is TRBJ2-3; the match to TRBD2 covers 9 bases. Trimming removed 1 base from V and 5 bases from J; junction bases left unmatched: 11. CDR3 length: 17 residues. The V gene's germline CDR1 is SGDLS and CDR2 YYNGEE. The CDR3 loop reads CASSVKAGGGNGDTQYF. The CDR3 DNA is TGTGCCAGCAGCGTAAAAGCGGGAGGAGGTAACGGAGATACGCAGTATTTT.

The V gene is TRBV11-2, the J gene TRBJ1-2, with TRBD1 matching over 11 bases. Germline CDR1 and CDR2: SGHAT and FQNNGV. The V and J ends lost 4 bases and 3 bases, in that order; junction bases with no gene match: 4. CDR3 length equals 15 residues. The CDR3 region is CASSSTDRGHYGYTF. The CDR3 region has the DNA TGTGCCAGCAGCTCGACGGACAGGGGGCACTATGGCTACACCTTC.

The chain is built from TRBV9 and TRBJ2-1; D perhaps matches TRBD1 (6 bases). The germline V gene encodes CDR1 SGDLS and CDR2 YYNGEE. CDR3 length equals 15 residues. The V end was cut by 4 bases, the J end by 3 bases, with 14 bases between. The CDR3 loop is CASSPTPTGYNEQFF. As DNA, the CDR3 is TGTGCCAGCAGCCCAACCCCGACAGGCTACAATGAGCAGTTCTTC.

V gene TRBV28 combines with J gene TRBJ1-1; 7 nucleotides agree with TRBD1. From germline, CDR1 is MDHEN and CDR2 SYDVKM. V was clipped by 7 bases and J by 5 bases; unmatched bases: 19. There are 17 residues in the CDR3. The CDR3 spells CASTSIPRTGFWTEAFF. The CDR3 DNA follows: TGTGCCAGCACCTCAATCCCCCGGACAGGCTTTTGGACTGAAGCTTTCTTT.

The J gene is TRBJ2-3, the V gene TRBV5-6; 7 nucleotides align to TRBD2. CDR1 and CDR2 from the germline V gene are SGHDT and YYEEEE. After removal of 5 bases from V and 4 bases from J, the junction contained 13 bases not matched to a gene. The CDR3 is made up of 16 amino acids. The DNA of the CDR3 is TGTGCCAGCAGATTTTCTCCTAGCGGTGGCTCAGATACGCAGTATTTT. Its translation is CASRFSPSGGSDTQYF.

The J gene is TRBJ1-1, the V gene TRBV24-1, with a weak D call TRBD1 (6 bases). CDR3 size: 15 residues. Germline V gene lookup returns CDR1 KGHDR and CDR2 SFDVKD. V lost 2 bases and J 3 bases, leaving 12 bases between the germline ends. CDR3: CATSDSGVGDTEAFF. The CDR3 DNA reads as TGTGCCACCAGTGATTCAGGGGTGGGAGACACTGAAGCTTTCTTT.